The T cell receptor beta chain described here comes from a study of T cell responses to AZD1222 COVID-19 vaccine. Here immunoSEQ multiplex PCR was the method, and the copy in TCRdb shows in-frame clones only, minus some. The profile covers under 140,000 clones, with more than 90% appearing a single time and approximately 2.7% taken by the ten largest. Whole-study results and caveats: Nearly half of the spike-specific TCRs reportedly recognize variant regions that carry no mutations. Clonal diversity was possibly underestimated; the donors were predominantly white British and more often female.

J gave up 2 bases and V 4 bases, and 7 bases lay outside the gene matches. The germline CDR1 and CDR2 sequences are SGHRS and YFSETQ. The CDR3 spans 17 residues. A few counts support this clone. Its antigen is undetermined. This clonotype was obtained from an adult who received the AZD1222 COVID-19 vaccine. Sequencing used peripheral blood, obtained 28 days after the second AZD1222 dose. The chain joins TRBV5-1 to TRBJ2-7; TRBD2 matches at 15 bases. CDR3 sequence (DNA): TGCGCCAGCAGCCCTGGGACTAGCGGGGGGCCGACCTACGAGCAGTACTTC. Its protein product is CASSPGTSGGPTYEQYF.